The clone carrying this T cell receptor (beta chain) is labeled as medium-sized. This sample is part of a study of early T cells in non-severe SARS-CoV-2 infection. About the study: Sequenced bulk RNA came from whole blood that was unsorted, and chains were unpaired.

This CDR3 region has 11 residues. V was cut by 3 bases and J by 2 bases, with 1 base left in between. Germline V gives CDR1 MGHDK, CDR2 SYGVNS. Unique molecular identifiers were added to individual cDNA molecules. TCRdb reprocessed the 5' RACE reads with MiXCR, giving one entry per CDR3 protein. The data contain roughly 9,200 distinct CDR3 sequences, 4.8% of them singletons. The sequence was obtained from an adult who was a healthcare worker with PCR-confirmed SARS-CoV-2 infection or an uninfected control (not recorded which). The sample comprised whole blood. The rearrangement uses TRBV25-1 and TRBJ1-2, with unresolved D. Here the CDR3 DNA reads TGTGCCAGCAGTGAGAACTATGGCTACACCTTC. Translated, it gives CASSENYGYTF.